The rows below give T cell receptor beta chains drawn from one sample of a study of shared clonotypes between healthy human individuals. Only in-frame clones appear in the TCRdb table, and some are missing; sequencing was by immunoSEQ multiplex PCR. Of about 2.3 million clones listed, 80% to 95% are singletons. Sequencing was carried out using naive CD4+ T cells from PBMCs. These receptors all come from a man younger than 35 in good health. Some clones in this sample may be carry-over from other donors' samples. The CDR3 runs from the conserved cysteine through the conserved F or W. A D gene is named only where the DNA matches it firmly. Clone size, where shown, is once, few, many, or a class for clones that have expanded.

j_gene | abundance | v_gene | d_gene | CDR3aa | CDR3nt
TRBJ1-2 | . | TRBV6-6 | . | CASSQLKNYGYTF | TGTGCCAGCAGCCAACTTAAGAACTATGGCTACACCTTC
TRBJ1-1 | . | TRBV6-5 | . | CASRKRKPGDTEAFF | TGTGCCAGCAGGAAACGAAAGCCAGGGGACACTGAAGCTTTCTTT
TRBJ2-7 | . | TRBV7-9 | TRBD2 | CASSPRGGGRTHEQYF | TGTGCCAGCAGCCCCCGGGGGGGCGGGAGGACCCACGAGCAGTACTTC
TRBJ1-5 | . | TRBV6-5 | . | CATSGGSNQPQHF | TGTGCCACCTCGGGGGGGTCTAATCAGCCCCAGCATTTT
TRBJ2-1 | . | TRBV7-2 | . | CASKERNGNEQFF | TGTGCCAGCAAGGAAAGGAACGGCAATGAGCAGTTCTTC
TRBJ2-6 | . | TRBV4-2 | . | CASSQGQTLISGANVLTF | TGTGCCAGCAGCCAAGGACAGACCCTAATCTCTGGGGCCAACGTCCTGACTTTC
TRBJ1-2 | . | TRBV28 | . | CASRLGGTANYGYTF | TGTGCCAGCAGGTTGGGGGGGACGGCGAACTATGGCTACACCTTC
TRBJ2-5 | . | TRBV7-6 | . | CASSLTFQETQYF | TGTGCCAGCAGCTTAACATTTCAAGAGACCCAGTACTTC
TRBJ1-3 | . | TRBV28 | . | CASVTGGFGNTIYF | TGTGCCAGCGTTACGGGTGGGTTTGGAAACACCATATATTTT
TRBJ2-7 | . | TRBV21-1 | . | CASSYSRDSSYEQYF | TGTGCCAGCAGTTACTCCCGGGACAGTTCCTACGAGCAGTACTTC
TRBJ2-5 | . | TRBV6-1 | TRBD2 | CASLRRERETQYF | TGTGCCAGCCTACGGCGGGAGAGGGAGACCCAGTACTTC
TRBJ1-5 | . | TRBV6-1 | . | CASSLGLPSNQPQHF | TGTGCCAGCAGCTTGGGACTCCCTAGCAATCAGCCCCAGCATTTT
TRBJ2-5 | . | TRBV13 | . | CASSPGTGKYQETQYF | TGTGCCAGCAGCCCAGGGACGGGGAAGTACCAAGAGACCCAGTACTTC
TRBJ2-3 | once | TRBV5-4 | . | CASSLGRRSTDTQYF | TGTGCCAGCAGCTTGGGGCGGAGGAGCACAGATACGCAGTATTTT
TRBJ2-1 | . | TRBV28 | . | CASSFEGEQFF | TGTGCCAGCAGTTTTGAAGGTGAGCAGTTCTTC
TRBJ2-7 | . | TRBV7-9 | . | CASSLRELADEQYF | TGTGCCAGCAGCTTACGTGAACTAGCAGACGAGCAGTACTTC
TRBJ1-1 | . | TRBV9 | . | CASSVESTTEAFF | TGTGCCAGCAGCGTAGAATCGACAACTGAAGCTTTCTTT
TRBJ2-7 | . | TRBV4-2 | . | CASSQGISGEPYEQYF | TGTGCCAGCAGCCAGGGTATCAGCGGAGAGCCCTACGAGCAGTACTTC
TRBJ2-5 | . | TRBV9 | . | CASSAAGPRYQETQYF | TGTGCCAGCAGCGCCGCAGGGCCCCGGTACCAAGAGACCCAGTACTTC
TRBJ2-4 | . | TRBV2 | . | CASSPLRENIQYF | TGTGCCAGCAGCCCCTTGAGGGAGAACATTCAGTACTTC
TRBJ1-2 | . | TRBV4-3 | . | CASSQDKSPTVYYTF | TGCGCCAGCAGCCAAGATAAGTCCCCGACAGTATACTACACCTTC
TRBJ2-5 | . | TRBV29-1 | . | CSVVGAENRETQYF | TGCAGCGTTGTAGGAGCAGAGAATAGAGAGACCCAGTACTTC
TRBJ2-3 | . | TRBV9 | TRBD2 | CASSVSGTGSRIDTQYF | TGTGCCAGCAGCGTTAGCGGGACCGGTTCGAGGATAGATACGCAGTATTTT
TRBJ2-7 | . | TRBV19 | TRBD1 | CATSIRTGASYEQYF | TGTGCCACCAGTATCAGGACAGGGGCATCCTACGAGCAGTACTTC
TRBJ2-3 | . | TRBV2 | TRBD1 | CASRPDRGGTDTQYF | TGTGCCAGCAGACCGGACAGGGGTGGCACAGATACGCAGTATTTT
TRBJ2-5 | . | TRBV28 | . | CASSRDSYQETQYF | TGTGCCAGCAGCCGAGACAGTTACCAAGAGACCCAGTACTTC
TRBJ1-5 | once | TRBV4-2 | . | CASSQESGAGQPQHF | TGTGCCAGCAGCCAAGAATCGGGGGCGGGGCAGCCCCAGCATTTT
TRBJ2-3 | . | TRBV5-1 | TRBD1 | CASSLAGIQGDTQYF | TGCGCCAGCAGCTTGGCCGGGATACAGGGGGATACGCAGTATTTT
TRBJ2-5 | . | TRBV5-1 | TRBD2 | CASSRGLEREETQYF | TGCGCCAGCAGCCGGGGACTAGAAAGGGAAGAGACCCAGTACTTC
TRBJ2-7 | . | TRBV6-6 | TRBD1 | CASSATGTGSYEQYF | TGTGCCAGCAGTGCTACCGGGACAGGGTCCTACGAGCAGTACTTC
TRBJ2-7 | . | TRBV28 | . | CASSASGYEQYF | TGTGCCAGCAGTGCCTCAGGCTACGAGCAGTACTTC
TRBJ1-2 | . | TRBV5-1 | . | CASSLDGITNYGYTF | TGCGCCAGCAGCTTGGATGGCATTACTAACTATGGCTACACCTTC
TRBJ2-1 | . | TRBV6-4 | TRBD2 | CASSDLAGGDNEQFF | TGTGCCAGCAGTGACCTAGCGGGAGGCGACAATGAGCAGTTCTTC
TRBJ2-6 | . | TRBV7-8 | . | CASSPSAGGTGANVLTF | TGTGCCAGCAGCCCAAGCGCGGGTGGGACTGGGGCCAACGTCCTGACTTTC
TRBJ2-1 | . | TRBV5-1 | . | CASSDFGRGTNEQFF | TGCGCCAGCAGCGACTTCGGGAGAGGCACCAATGAGCAGTTCTTC
TRBJ1-4 | once | TRBV7-6 | . | CASSSYTSGEEKLFF | TGTGCCAGCAGCTCCTACACAAGCGGAGAGGAAAAACTGTTTTTT